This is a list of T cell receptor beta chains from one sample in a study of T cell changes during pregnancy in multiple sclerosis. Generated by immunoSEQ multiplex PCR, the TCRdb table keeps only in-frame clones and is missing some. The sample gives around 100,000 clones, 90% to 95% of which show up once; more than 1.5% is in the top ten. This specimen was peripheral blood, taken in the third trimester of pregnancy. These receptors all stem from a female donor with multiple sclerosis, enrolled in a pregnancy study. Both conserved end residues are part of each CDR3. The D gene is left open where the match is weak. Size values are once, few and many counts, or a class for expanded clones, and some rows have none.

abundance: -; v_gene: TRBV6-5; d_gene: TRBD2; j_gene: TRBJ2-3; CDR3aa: CASSYFGSGRDTQYF; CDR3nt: TGTGCCAGCAGTTACTTCGGGAGCGGGAGAGATACGCAGTATTTT
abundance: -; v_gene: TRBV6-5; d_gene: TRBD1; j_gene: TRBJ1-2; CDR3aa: CASRSQGAQGGYTF; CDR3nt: TGTGCCAGCAGAAGCCAGGGGGCCCAGGGTGGCTACACCTTC
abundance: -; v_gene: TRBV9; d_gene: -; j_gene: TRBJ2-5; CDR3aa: CASSVDRIQETQYF; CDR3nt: TGTGCCAGCAGCGTGGACAGAATTCAAGAGACCCAGTACTTC
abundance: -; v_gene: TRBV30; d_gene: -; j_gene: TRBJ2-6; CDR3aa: CAWKRGGSGANVLTF; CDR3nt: TGTGCCTGGAAAAGGGGGGGTTCTGGGGCCAACGTCCTGACTTTC
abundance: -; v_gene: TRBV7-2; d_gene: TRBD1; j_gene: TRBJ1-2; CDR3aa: CASSTSSEGAYGYTF; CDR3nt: TGTGCCAGCAGCACCTCTTCCGAGGGGGCGTATGGCTACACCTTC
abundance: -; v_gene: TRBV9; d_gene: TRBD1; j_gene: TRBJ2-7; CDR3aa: CALGGQGLSYEQYF; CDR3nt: TGTGCCTTGGGCGGACAGGGCCTTTCCTACGAGCAGTACTTC
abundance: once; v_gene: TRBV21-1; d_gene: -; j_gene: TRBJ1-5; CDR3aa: CASSKEGTGVCLGNQPQHF; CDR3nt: TGTGCCAGCAGCAAAGAAGGGACAGGGGTCTGTCTTGGCAATCAGCCCCAGCATTTT
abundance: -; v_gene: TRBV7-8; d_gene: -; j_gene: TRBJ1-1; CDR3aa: CASSSPPPRGLTEAFF; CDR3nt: TGTGCCAGCAGCTCCCCACCCCCCCGAGGACTCACTGAAGCTTTCTTT
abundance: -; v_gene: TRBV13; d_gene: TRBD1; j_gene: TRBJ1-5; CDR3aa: CASSLQGGRNQPQHF; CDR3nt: TGTGCCAGCAGCTTACAAGGGGGCCGCAATCAGCCCCAGCATTTT
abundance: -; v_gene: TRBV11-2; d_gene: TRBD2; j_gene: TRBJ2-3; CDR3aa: CASSLFWSSGGRTDTQYF; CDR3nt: TGTGCCAGCAGCTTATTTTGGAGTAGCGGGGGACGCACAGATACGCAGTATTTT
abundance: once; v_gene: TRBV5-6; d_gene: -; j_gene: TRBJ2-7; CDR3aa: CASSFWGPDYEQYF; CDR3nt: TGTGCCAGCAGCTTCTGGGGGCCGGACTACGAGCAGTACTTC
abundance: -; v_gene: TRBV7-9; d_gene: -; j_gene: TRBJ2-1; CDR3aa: CASSPLGVGSLNEQFF; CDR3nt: TGTGCCAGCAGCCCGTTAGGGGTCGGTTCATTAAATGAGCAGTTCTTC
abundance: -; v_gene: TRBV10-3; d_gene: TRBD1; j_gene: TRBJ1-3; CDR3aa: CATNDRALVGNTIYF; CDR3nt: TGTGCCACCAACGACAGGGCTCTGGTTGGAAACACCATATATTTT
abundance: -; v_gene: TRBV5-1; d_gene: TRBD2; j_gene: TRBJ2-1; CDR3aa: CASSPYLTLGGRGNEQFF; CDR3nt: TGCGCCAGCAGCCCCTACCTTACCTTGGGCGGGAGAGGGAATGAGCAGTTCTTC
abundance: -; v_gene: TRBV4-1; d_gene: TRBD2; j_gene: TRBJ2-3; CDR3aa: CASSQVTSENTQYF; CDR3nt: TGCGCCAGCAGCCAAGTCACTAGCGAGAATACGCAGTATTTT
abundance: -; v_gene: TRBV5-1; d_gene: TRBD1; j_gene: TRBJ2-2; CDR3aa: CASSWGQVTANPSRGELFF; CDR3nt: TGCGCCAGCAGCTGGGGACAGGTTACAGCGAACCCCTCTCGGGGGGAGCTGTTTTTT
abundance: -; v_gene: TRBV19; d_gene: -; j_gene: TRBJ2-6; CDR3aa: CASSIDETVNSGANVLTF; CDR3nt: TGTGCCAGTAGTATAGACGAGACAGTTAACTCTGGGGCCAACGTCCTGACTTTC
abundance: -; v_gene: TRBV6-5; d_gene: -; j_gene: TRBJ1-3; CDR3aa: CASSYSSGSGNTIYF; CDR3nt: TGTGCCAGCAGTTACTCGAGTGGCTCTGGAAACACCATATATTTT
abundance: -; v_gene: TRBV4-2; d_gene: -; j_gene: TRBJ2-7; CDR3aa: CASSLGQISYEQYF; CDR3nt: TGTGCCAGCAGCCTCGGACAGATCTCCTACGAGCAGTACTTC
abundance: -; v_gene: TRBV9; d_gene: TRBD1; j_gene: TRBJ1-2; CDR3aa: CASSVDPGTGEYGYTF; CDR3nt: TGTGCCAGCAGCGTAGACCCGGGGACAGGGGAATATGGCTACACCTTC
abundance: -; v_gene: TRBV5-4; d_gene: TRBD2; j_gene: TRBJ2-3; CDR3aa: CASSSPGTRVTDTQYF; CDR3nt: TGTGCCAGCAGCTCACCCGGGACTAGGGTTACAGATACGCAGTATTTT
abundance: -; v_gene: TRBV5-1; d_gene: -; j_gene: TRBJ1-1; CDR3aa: CASSSDTVNTEAFF; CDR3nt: TGTGCCAGCAGCTCAGACACGGTGAACACTGAAGCTTTCTTT
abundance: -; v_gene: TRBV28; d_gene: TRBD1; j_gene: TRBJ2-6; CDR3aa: CASSTRQGLSSGANVLTF; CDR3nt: TGTGCCAGCAGTACGCGACAGGGCCTCAGCTCTGGGGCCAACGTCCTGACTTTC
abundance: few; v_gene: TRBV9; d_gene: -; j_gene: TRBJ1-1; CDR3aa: CASSVGGDTEAFF; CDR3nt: TGTGCCAGCAGCGTAGGGGGGGACACTGAAGCTTTCTTT
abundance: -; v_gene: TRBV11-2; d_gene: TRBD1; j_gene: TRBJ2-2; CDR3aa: CASSRTGGITGELFF; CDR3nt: TGTGCCAGCAGCCGGACAGGGGGAATCACCGGGGAGCTGTTTTTT
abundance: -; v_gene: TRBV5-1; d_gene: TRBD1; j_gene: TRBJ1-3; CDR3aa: CASKGGQVGNTIYF; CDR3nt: TGCGCCAGCAAGGGGGGACAGGTTGGAAACACCATATATTTT
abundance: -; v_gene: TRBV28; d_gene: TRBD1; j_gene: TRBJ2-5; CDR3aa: CASSSGFWDRGEETQYF; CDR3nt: TGTGCCAGCAGTTCGGGGTTTTGGGACAGGGGGGAAGAGACCCAGTACTTC
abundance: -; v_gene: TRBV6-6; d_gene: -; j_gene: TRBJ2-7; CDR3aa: CASSYSTTQPYEQYF; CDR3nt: TGTGCCAGCAGTTACTCGACTACCCAACCTTACGAGCAGTACTTC
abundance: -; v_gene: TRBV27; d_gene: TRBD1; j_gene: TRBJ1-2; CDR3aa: CASSYKGQGGYGYTF; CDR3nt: TGTGCCAGCAGTTACAAGGGACAGGGAGGCTATGGCTACACCTTC
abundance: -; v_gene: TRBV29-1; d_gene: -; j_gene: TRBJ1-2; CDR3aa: CSVEQGRSGGYTF; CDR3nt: TGCAGCGTTGAGCAGGGGAGATCGGGGGGCTACACCTTC
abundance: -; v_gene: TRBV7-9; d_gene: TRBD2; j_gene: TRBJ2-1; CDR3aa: CASSLVAGVGNEQFF; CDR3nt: TGTGCCAGCAGCTTAGTTGCGGGAGTGGGAAATGAGCAGTTCTTC
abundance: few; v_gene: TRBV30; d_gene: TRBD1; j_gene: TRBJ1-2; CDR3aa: CAWSVLRDRAF; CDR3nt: TGTGCCTGGAGTGTATTGAGGGACAGGGCCTTC
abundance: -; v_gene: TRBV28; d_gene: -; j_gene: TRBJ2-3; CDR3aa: CASSSPGDTQYF; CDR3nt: TGTGCCAGCAGTAGCCCGGGAGATACGCAGTATTTT
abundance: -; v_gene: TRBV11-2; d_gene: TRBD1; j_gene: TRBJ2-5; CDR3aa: CASSPLDRYQETQYF; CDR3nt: TGTGCCAGCAGCCCCCTGGACAGGTACCAAGAGACCCAGTACTTC
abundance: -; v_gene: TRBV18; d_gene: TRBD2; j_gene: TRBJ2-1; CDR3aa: CASSPLAGGPDEQFF; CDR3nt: TGTGCCAGCTCACCCCTAGCGGGGGGGCCAGATGAGCAGTTCTTC
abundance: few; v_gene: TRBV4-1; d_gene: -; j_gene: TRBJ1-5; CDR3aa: CASSQGEVPNQPQHF; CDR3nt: TGCGCCAGCAGCCAAGGTGAGGTCCCCAATCAGCCCCAGCATTTT
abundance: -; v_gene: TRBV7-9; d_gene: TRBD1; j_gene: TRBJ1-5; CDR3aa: CASPPRQGSNPQPQHF; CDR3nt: TGTGCCAGCCCACCGCGACAGGGGAGTAATCCTCAGCCCCAGCATTTT
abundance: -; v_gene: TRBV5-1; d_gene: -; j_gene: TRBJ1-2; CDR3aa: CASRSDSYGYTF; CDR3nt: TGCGCCAGCAGGTCCGACAGCTATGGCTACACCTTC
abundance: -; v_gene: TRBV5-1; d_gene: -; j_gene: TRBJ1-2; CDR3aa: CASSLELGRGGNYGYTF; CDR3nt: TGCGCCAGCAGCTTGGAGTTGGGGCGGGGTGGTAACTATGGCTACACCTTC
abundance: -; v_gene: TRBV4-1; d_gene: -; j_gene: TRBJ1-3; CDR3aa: CASSQQGSGNTIYF; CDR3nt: TGCGCCAGCAGCCAACAGGGCTCTGGAAACACCATATATTTT
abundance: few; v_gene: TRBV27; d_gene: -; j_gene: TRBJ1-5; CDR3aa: CASSMDSVNQPQHF; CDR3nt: TGTGCCAGCAGTATGGACAGTGTCAATCAGCCCCAGCATTTT
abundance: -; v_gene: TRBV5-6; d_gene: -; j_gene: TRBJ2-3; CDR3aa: CASSLNREYTDTQYF; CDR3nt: TGTGCCAGCAGCTTGAACAGGGAATATACAGATACGCAGTATTTT
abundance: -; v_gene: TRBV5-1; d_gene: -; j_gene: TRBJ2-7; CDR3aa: CASSLAGGGSPYEQYF; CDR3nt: TGCGCCAGCAGCTTGGCCGGGGGCGGGAGCCCCTACGAGCAGTACTTC
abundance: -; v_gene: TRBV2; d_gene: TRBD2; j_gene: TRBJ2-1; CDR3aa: CASSGRTSGVHNEQFF; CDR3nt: TGTGCCAGCAGTGGGCGGACTAGCGGGGTTCACAATGAGCAGTTCTTC
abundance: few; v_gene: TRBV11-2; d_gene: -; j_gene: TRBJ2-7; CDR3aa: CASSAALEQYF; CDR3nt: TGTGCCAGCAGCGCGGCGTTGGAGCAGTACTTC
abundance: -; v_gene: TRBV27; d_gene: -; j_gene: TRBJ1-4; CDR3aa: CASSTSHTATNEKLFF; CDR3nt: TGTGCCAGCAGTACCTCTCACACCGCAACTAATGAAAAACTGTTTTTT
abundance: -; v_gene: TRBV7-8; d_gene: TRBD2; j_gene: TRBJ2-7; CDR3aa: CASSLDLAVTYEQYF; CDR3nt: TGTGCCAGCAGCTTAGATCTAGCGGTAACCTACGAGCAGTACTTC
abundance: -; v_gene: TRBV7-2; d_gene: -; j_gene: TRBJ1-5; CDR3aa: CATSGSVGSNQPQHF; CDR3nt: TGTGCCACCTCGGGGTCCGTAGGTAGCAATCAGCCCCAGCATTTT
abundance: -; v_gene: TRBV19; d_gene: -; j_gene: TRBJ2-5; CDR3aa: CASSKDRQETQYF; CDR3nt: TGTGCCAGTAGTAAGGACAGACAAGAGACCCAGTACTTC
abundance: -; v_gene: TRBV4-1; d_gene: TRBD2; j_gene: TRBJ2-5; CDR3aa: CASSQGITGGRGTQYF; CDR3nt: TGCGCCAGCAGCCAGGGAATAACGGGAGGGCGAGGGACCCAGTACTTC
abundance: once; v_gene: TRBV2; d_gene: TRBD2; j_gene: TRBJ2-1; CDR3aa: CASSVGGRAGEQFF; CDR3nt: TGTGCCAGCAGTGTGGGCGGGAGGGCGGGTGAGCAGTTCTTC
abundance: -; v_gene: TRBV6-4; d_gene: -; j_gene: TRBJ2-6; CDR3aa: CASSDGSSSGANVLTF; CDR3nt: TGTGCCAGCAGTGACGGCAGTTCCTCTGGGGCCAACGTCCTGACTTTC
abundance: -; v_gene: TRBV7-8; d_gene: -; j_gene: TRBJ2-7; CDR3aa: CASSRRDWTSEQYF; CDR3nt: TGTGCCAGCAGCCGCCGGGACTGGACTTCCGAGCAGTACTTC
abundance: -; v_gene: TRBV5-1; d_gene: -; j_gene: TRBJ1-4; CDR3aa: CASSLGQPSEKLFF; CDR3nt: TGCGCCAGCAGCCTCGGACAGCCAAGCGAAAAACTGTTTTTT
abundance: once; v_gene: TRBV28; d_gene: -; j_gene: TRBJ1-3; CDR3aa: CASSFRGVGGNTIYF; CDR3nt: TGTGCCAGCAGTTTTAGGGGCGTCGGAGGAAACACCATATATTTT